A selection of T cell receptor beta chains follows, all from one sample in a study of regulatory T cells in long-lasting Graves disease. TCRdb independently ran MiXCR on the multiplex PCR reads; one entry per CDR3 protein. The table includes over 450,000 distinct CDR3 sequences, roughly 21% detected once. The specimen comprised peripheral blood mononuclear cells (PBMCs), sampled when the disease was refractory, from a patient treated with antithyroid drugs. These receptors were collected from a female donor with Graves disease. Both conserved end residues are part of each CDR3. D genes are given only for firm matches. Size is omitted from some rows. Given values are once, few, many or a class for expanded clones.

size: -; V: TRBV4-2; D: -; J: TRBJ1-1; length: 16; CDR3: CASSQDSSGLNTEAFF; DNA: TGTGCCAGCAGCCAAGATTCGTCAGGATTGAACACTGAAGCTTTCTTT
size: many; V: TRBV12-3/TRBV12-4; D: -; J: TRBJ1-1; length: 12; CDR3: CASRQTGGSAFF; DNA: TGTGCCAGCAGGCAGACAGGAGGTTCAGCTTTCTTT
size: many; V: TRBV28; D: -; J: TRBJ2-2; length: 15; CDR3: CASSFGDANTGELFF; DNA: TGTGCCAGCAGTTTCGGAGACGCGAACACCGGGGAGCTGTTTTTT
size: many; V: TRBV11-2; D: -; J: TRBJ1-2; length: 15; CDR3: CASSYYWPEGHGYTF; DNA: TGTGCCAGCAGCTATTACTGGCCGGAGGGGCATGGCTACACCTTC
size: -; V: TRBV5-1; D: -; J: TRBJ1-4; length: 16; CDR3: CASSLGERGVNEKLFF; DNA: TGCGCCAGCAGCTTGGGGGAGAGGGGGGTAAACGAAAAACTGTTTTTT
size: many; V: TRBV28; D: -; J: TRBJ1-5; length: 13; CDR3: CASSSISNQPQHF; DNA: TGTGCCAGCAGTTCCATTAGCAATCAGCCCCAGCATTTT
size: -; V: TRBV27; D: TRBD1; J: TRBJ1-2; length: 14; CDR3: CASSPAPGQKGYTF; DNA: TGTGCCAGCAGTCCCGCCCCGGGACAGAAAGGCTACACCTTC
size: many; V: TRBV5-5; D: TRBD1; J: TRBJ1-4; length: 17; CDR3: CASSYIQGIQANEKLFF; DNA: TGTGCCAGCAGCTATATACAGGGGATTCAGGCTAATGAAAAACTGTTTTTT
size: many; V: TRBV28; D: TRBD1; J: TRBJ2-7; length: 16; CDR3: CASSLWGQGGSYEQYF; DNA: TGTGCCAGCAGTTTATGGGGACAGGGGGGGTCCTACGAGCAGTACTTC
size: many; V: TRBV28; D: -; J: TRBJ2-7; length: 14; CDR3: CASSSDPLLHEQYF; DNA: TGTGCCAGCAGTTCCGACCCACTGCTCCACGAGCAGTACTTC
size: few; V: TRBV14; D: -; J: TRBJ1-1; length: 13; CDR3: CASSQDSYSRAFF; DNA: TGTGCCAGCAGCCAAGACAGTTATTCGAGGGCTTTCTTT
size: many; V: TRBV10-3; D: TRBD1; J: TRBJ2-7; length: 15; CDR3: CAISGGLGGTYEQYF; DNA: TGTGCCATCAGTGGGGGCTTAGGGGGCACGTACGAGCAGTACTTC
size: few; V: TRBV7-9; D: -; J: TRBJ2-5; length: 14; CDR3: CASSLPPGRETQYF; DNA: TGTGCCAGCAGCTTACCACCGGGACGGGAGACCCAGTACTTC
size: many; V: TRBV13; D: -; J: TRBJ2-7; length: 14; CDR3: CASSSFDGTYEQYF; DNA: TGTGCCAGCAGCTCCTTCGACGGGACCTACGAGCAGTACTTC
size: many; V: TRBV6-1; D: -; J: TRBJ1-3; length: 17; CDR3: CASRAQTEPYSGNTIYF; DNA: TGTGCCAGCAGGGCACAGACCGAACCCTACTCTGGAAACACCATATATTTT
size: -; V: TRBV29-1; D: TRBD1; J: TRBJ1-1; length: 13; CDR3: CSVEGQGGTEAFF; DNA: TGCAGCGTAGAGGGACAGGGGGGCACTGAAGCTTTCTTT
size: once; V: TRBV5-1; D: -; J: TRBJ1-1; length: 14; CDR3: CASSLEGYDTEAFF; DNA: TGCGCCAGCAGCTTGGAAGGGTACGACACTGAAGCTTTCTTT
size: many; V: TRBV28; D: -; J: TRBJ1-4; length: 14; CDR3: CASSPGPRDEKLFF; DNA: TGTGCCAGCAGCCCAGGACCGAGAGATGAAAAACTGTTTTTT
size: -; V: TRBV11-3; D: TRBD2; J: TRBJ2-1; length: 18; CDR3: CASSFFPAGISSYNEQFF; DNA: TGTGCCAGCAGCTTTTTTCCAGCGGGGATAAGCTCCTACAATGAGCAGTTCTTC
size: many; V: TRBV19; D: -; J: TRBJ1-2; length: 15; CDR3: CASSATTGTLGGYTF; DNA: TGTGCCAGTAGTGCAACCACCGGGACCCTAGGAGGCTACACCTTC
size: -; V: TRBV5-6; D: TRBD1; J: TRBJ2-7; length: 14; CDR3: CASSVDRGLYEQYF; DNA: TGTGCCAGCAGCGTGGACAGGGGGCTTTACGAGCAGTACTTC
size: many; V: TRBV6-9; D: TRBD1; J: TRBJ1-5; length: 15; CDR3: CASSSGTGLRQPQHF; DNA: TGTGCCAGCAGTTCCGGGACAGGGCTTCGGCAGCCCCAGCATTTT
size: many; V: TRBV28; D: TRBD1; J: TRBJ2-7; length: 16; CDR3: CASSPPWTGGSYEQYF; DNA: TGTGCCAGCAGTCCCCCTTGGACAGGGGGCTCCTACGAGCAGTACTTC
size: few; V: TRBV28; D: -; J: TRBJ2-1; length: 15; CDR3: CASSSLALAKNEQFF; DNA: TGTGCCAGCAGTTCTCTTGCCTTGGCTAAGAATGAGCAGTTCTTC
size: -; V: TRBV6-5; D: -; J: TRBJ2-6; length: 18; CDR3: CASSYYPGSVPGANVLTF; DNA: TGTGCCAGCAGTTACTATCCAGGGTCGGTGCCTGGGGCCAACGTCCTGACTTTC
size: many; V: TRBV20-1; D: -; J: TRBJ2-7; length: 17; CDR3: CSASALAEATNSYEQYF; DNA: TGCAGTGCTAGTGCCCTTGCCGAGGCCACCAACTCCTACGAGCAGTACTTC
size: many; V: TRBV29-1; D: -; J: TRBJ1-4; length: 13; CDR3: CSVAGTTNEKLFF; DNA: TGCAGCGTTGCAGGGACAACTAATGAAAAACTGTTTTTT
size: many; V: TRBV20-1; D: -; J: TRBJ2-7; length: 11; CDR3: CSASPAGEQYF; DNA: TGCAGTGCTAGCCCGGCCGGCGAGCAGTACTTC
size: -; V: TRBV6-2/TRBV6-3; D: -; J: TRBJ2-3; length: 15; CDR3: CASSYYIDTTDTQYF; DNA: TGTGCCAGCAGTTACTACATCGACACCACAGATACGCAGTATTTT
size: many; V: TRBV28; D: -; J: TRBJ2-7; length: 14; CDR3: CASTQTQLSYEQYF; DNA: TGTGCCAGCACCCAGACACAGCTTTCCTACGAGCAGTACTTC
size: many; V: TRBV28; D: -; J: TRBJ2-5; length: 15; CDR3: CASRVWTPGQETQYF; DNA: TGTGCCAGCAGGGTATGGACCCCCGGCCAAGAGACCCAGTACTTC
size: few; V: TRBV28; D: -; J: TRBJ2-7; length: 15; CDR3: CASSPGAGVSYEQYF; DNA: TGTGCCAGCAGTCCAGGGGCAGGAGTCTCCTACGAGCAGTACTTC
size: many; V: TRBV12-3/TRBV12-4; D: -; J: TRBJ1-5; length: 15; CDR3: CASTSTGFSNQPQHF; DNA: TGTGCCAGCACCTCAACAGGCTTTAGCAATCAGCCCCAGCATTTT
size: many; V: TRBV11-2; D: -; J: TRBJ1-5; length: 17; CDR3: CASSVGGGLYSNQPQHF; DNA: TGTGCCAGCAGCGTCGGAGGGGGACTCTATAGCAATCAGCCCCAGCATTTT
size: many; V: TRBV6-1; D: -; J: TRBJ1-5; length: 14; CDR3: CASSDQAGTQPQHF; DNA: TGTGCCAGCAGTGATCAGGCAGGCACTCAGCCCCAGCATTTT
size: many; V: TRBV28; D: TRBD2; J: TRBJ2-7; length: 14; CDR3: CASSLSGRASEQYF; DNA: TGTGCCAGCAGTTTAAGCGGGAGGGCCTCCGAGCAGTACTTC
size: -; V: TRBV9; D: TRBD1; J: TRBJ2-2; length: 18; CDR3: CASSVDPGQPRNTGELFF; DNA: TGTGCCAGCAGCGTAGACCCGGGACAGCCAAGAAACACCGGGGAGCTGTTTTTT
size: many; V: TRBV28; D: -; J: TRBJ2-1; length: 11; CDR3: CASSWGNEQFF; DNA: TGTGCCAGCAGTTGGGGCAATGAGCAGTTCTTC
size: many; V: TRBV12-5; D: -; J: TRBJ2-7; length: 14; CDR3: CASGLGDRIYEQYF; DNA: TGTGCTAGTGGTTTGGGTGACAGGATCTACGAGCAGTACTTC
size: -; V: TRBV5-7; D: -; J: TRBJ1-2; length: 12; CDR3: CASGDTSYGYTF; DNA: TGTGCCAGCGGAGACACGAGCTATGGCTACACCTTC
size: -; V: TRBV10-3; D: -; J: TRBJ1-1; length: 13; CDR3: CATREEGGTEAFF; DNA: TGTGCCACCCGAGAAGAGGGGGGGACTGAAGCTTTCTTT
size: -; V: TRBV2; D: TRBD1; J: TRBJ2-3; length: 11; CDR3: CASLTGITQYF; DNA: TGTGCCAGCCTGACAGGGATTACGCAGTATTTT
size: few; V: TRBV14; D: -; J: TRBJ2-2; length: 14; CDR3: CASTRRGAPGELFF; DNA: TGTGCCAGCACTCGTCGGGGGGCTCCCGGGGAGCTGTTTTTT
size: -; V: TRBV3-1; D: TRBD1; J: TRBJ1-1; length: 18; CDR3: CASSQPRGGGQGRTEAFF; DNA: TGTGCCAGCAGCCAACCGAGGGGGGGGGGACAGGGTAGGACTGAAGCTTTCTTT
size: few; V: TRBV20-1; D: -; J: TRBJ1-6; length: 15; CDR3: CSARDSRTSNSPLHF; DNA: TGCAGTGCTAGGGACAGCCGGACTTCCAATTCACCCCTCCACTTT
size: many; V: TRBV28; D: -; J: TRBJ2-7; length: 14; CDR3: CASSLPRGSYEQYF; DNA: TGTGCCAGCAGTTTACCCCGGGGCTCCTACGAGCAGTACTTC
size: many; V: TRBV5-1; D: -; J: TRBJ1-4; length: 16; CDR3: CASSLGPGGTNEKLFF; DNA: TGCGCCAGCAGCTTGGGCCCCGGGGGAACTAATGAAAAACTGTTTTTT
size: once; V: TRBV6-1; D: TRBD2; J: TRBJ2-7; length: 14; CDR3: CASRPGTSGFEQYF; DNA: TGTGCCAGCAGGCCCGGGACTAGCGGGTTCGAGCAGTACTTC
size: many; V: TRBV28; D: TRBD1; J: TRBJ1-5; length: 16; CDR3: CASSLPWTGFNQPQHF; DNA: TGTGCCAGCAGTTTACCCTGGACAGGGTTTAATCAGCCCCAGCATTTT
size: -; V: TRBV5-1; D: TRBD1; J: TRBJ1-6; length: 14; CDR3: CASSKDRGYSPLHF; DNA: TGCGCCAGCAGCAAGGACAGGGGGTATTCACCCCTCCACTTT
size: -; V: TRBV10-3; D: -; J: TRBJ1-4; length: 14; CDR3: CAISESDSSEKLFF; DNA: TGTGCCATCAGTGAGTCGGACAGTTCTGAAAAACTGTTTTTT
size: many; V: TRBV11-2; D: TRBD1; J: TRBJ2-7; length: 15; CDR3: CASSSWTGGRDEQYF; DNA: TGTGCCAGCAGCTCCTGGACAGGGGGAAGGGACGAGCAGTACTTC
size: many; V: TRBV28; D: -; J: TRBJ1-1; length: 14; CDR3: CASSLNQWQSEAFF; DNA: TGTGCCAGCAGTTTAAATCAATGGCAGTCTGAAGCTTTCTTT
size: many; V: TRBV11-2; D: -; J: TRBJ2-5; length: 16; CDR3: CASSLRLDPAQETQYF; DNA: TGTGCCAGCAGCTTGAGACTAGATCCTGCCCAAGAGACCCAGTACTTC
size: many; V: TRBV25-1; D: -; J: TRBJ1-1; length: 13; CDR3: CASSGPLNTEAFF; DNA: TGTGCCAGCTCAGGGCCCTTGAACACTGAAGCTTTCTTT
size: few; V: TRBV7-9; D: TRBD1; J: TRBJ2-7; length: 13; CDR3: CASSSGEDRVFYF; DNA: TGTGCCAGCAGCTCGGGGGAGGACAGGGTCTTTTACTTC
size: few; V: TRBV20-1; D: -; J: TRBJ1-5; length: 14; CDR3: CSATREAQGQPQHF; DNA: TGCAGTGCTACCCGAGAGGCCCAGGGGCAGCCCCAGCATTTT
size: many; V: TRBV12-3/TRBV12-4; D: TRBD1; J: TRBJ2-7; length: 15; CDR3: CASSFRGQSLHEQYF; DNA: TGTGCCAGCAGTTTCAGGGGGCAGAGCCTCCACGAGCAGTACTTC
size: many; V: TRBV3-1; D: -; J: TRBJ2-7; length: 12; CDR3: CASAPSGGEQYF; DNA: TGTGCCAGCGCCCCGAGCGGCGGGGAGCAGTACTTC
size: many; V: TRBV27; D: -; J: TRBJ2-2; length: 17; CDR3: CASSLIWRGMNTGELFF; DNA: TGTGCCAGCAGTTTAATATGGCGCGGCATGAACACCGGGGAGCTGTTTTTT